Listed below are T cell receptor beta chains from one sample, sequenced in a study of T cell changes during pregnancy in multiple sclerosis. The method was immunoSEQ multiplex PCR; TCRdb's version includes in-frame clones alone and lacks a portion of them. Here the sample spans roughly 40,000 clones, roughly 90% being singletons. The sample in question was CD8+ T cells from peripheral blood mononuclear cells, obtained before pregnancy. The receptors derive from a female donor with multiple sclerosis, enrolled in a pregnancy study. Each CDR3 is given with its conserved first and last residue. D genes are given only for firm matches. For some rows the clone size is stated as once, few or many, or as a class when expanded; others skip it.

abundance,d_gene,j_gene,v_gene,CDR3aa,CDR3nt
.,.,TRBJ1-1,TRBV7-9,CASSLGAGRDTEAFF,TGTGCCAGCAGCTTAGGCGCAGGGAGGGACACTGAAGCTTTCTTT
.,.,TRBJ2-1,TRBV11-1,CASSFDGEGYNEQFF,TGTGCCAGCAGCTTCGATGGAGAGGGTTACAATGAGCAGTTCTTC
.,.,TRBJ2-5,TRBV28,CASSLLGVQETQYF,TGTGCCAGCAGTTTATTAGGGGTTCAAGAGACCCAGTACTTC
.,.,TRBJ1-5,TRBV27,CASSWGKGSNQPQHF,TGTGCCAGCAGTTGGGGAAAGGGGAGCAATCAGCCCCAGCATTTT
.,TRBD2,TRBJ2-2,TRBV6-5,CASAGLARSGELFF,TGTGCCAGCGCTGGACTAGCCAGATCCGGGGAGCTGTTTTTT
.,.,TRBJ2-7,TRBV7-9,CASSAGTGVSEQYF,TGTGCCAGCAGCGCGGGGACGGGAGTGAGCGAGCAGTACTTC
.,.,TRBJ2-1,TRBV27,CASSLEGHEQFF,TGTGCCAGCAGTCTCGAGGGCCATGAGCAGTTCTTC
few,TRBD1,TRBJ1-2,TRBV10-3,CAISESNPPGGGYTF,TGTGCCATCAGTGAGTCGAATCCCCCAGGGGGTGGCTACACCTTC
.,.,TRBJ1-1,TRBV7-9,CASSLVAGAPGTEAFF,TGTGCCAGCAGCTTAGTTGCAGGGGCTCCCGGCACTGAAGCTTTCTTT
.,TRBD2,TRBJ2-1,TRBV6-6,CASSYSSTGGGNEQFF,TGTGCCAGCAGTTACTCCTCAACGGGAGGAGGGAATGAGCAGTTCTTC
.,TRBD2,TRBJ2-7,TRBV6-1,CASRATGGPHEQYF,TGTGCCAGCAGGGCGACGGGAGGGCCTCACGAGCAGTACTTC
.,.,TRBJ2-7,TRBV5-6,CASSFGGGPEQYF,TGTGCCAGCAGCTTTGGTGGAGGGCCCGAGCAGTACTTC
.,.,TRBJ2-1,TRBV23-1,CARAEQFF,TGCGCCAGGGCAGAGCAGTTCTTC
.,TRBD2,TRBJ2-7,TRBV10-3,CAIGSGGSYEQYF,TGTGCCATCGGCAGCGGGGGCTCCTACGAGCAGTACTTC
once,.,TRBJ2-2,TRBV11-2,CASSPISGELFF,TGTGCCAGCAGCCCTATTTCCGGGGAGCTGTTTTTT
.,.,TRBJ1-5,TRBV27,CASSLLPFQPQHF,TGTGCCAGCAGTTTACTCCCTTTTCAGCCCCAGCATTTT
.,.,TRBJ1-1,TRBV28,CASSSSGGAEAFF,TGTGCCAGCAGTTCCTCGGGGGGCGCTGAGGCTTTCTTT
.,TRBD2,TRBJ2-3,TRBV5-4,CASSIGLASTDTQYF,TGTGCCAGCAGCATAGGACTAGCTAGCACAGATACGCAGTATTTT
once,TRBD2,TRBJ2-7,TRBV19,CASSFGGRTRGEQYF,TGTGCCAGTAGTTTCGGCGGGAGAACTAGGGGCGAGCAGTACTTC
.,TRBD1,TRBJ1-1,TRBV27,CASSPLDRGTEAFF,TGTGCCAGCAGTCCTTTGGACAGGGGCACTGAAGCTTTCTTT
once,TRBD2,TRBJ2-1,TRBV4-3,CASSREPGLAGGLDNEQFF,TGCGCCAGCAGCCGAGAGCCGGGACTAGCGGGAGGGCTCGACAATGAGCAGTTCTTC
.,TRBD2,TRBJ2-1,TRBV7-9,CASSWGLAGDRQFF,TGTGCCAGCAGCTGGGGACTAGCGGGAGACCGGCAGTTCTTC
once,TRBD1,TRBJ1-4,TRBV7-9,CASSPSPGQVGANEKLFF,TGTGCCAGCAGCCCGAGCCCTGGACAGGTTGGGGCTAATGAAAAACTGTTTTTT
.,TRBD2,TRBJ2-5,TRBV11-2,CASSLGAGGPIETQYF,TGTGCCAGCAGCTTAGGGGCGGGAGGGCCGATAGAGACCCAGTACTTC
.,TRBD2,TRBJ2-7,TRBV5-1,CASSPPTSGSPHEQYF,TGCGCCAGCAGCCCACCGACTAGCGGGAGTCCCCACGAGCAGTACTTC
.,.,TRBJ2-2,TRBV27,CASSPTFNTGELFF,TGTGCCAGCAGTCCGACATTTAACACCGGGGAGCTGTTTTTT
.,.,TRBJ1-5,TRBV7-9,CASRAPGVNQPQHF,TGTGCCAGCAGGGCTCCGGGGGTAAATCAGCCCCAGCATTTT
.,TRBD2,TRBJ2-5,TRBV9,CASSVSGSGETQYF,TGTGCCAGCAGCGTTAGCGGGAGCGGAGAGACCCAGTACTTC
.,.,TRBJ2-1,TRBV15,CATSRYRESSYNEQFF,TGTGCCACCAGCAGGTATCGGGAGAGCTCCTACAATGAGCAGTTCTTC
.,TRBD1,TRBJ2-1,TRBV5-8,CASSFQGQGNEQFF,TGTGCCAGCAGCTTTCAAGGACAGGGGAATGAGCAGTTCTTC
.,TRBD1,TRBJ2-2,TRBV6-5,CAIRDRPNTGELFF,TGTGCCATCAGGGACAGACCGAACACCGGGGAGCTGTTTTTT
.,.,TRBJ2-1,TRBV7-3,CASSLGRDSYNEQFF,TGTGCCAGCAGCTTAGGGCGGGACTCCTACAATGAGCAGTTCTTC
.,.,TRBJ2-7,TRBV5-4,CASSFGPSSYEQYF,TGTGCCAGCAGCTTTGGCCCAAGCTCCTACGAGCAGTACTTC
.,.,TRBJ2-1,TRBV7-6,CASSFRGWGNSLSYNEQFF,TGTGCCAGCAGCTTTAGGGGGTGGGGGAATAGTTTATCCTACAATGAGCAGTTCTTC
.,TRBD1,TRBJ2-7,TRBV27,CASSYGQGVEQYF,TGTGCCAGCAGTTACGGACAGGGGGTCGAGCAGTACTTC
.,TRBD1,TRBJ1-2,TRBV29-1,CSAAAGGAFDGYTF,TGCAGCGCCGCTGCAGGGGGCGCCTTTGACGGCTACACCTTC
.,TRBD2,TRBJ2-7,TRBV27,CASSFFGTSGYEQYF,TGTGCCAGCAGTTTTTTCGGGACTAGCGGCTACGAGCAGTACTTC
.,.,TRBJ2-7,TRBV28,CASSFFRGSGNEQYF,TGTGCCAGCAGTTTTTTCAGGGGCAGTGGGAACGAGCAGTACTTC
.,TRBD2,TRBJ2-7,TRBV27,CASSLISGSYEQYF,TGTGCCAGCAGTTTGATTAGCGGGAGTTACGAGCAGTACTTC
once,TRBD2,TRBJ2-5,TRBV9,CASSGSSGATQYF,TGTGCCAGCAGCGGCTCTAGCGGCGCGACCCAGTACTTC
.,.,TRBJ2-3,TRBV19,CASSRSSIDTQYF,TGTGCCAGTAGTAGGAGTTCGATAGATACGCAGTATTTT
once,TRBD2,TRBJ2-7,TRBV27,CASSPSLAGYEQYF,TGTGCCAGCAGTCCCTCCCTAGCGGGGTACGAGCAGTACTTC
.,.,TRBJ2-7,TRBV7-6,CASSSGETDPTYEQYF,TGTGCCAGCAGCTCAGGTGAAACAGACCCGACCTACGAGCAGTACTTC
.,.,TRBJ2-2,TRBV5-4,CASSLSSNRELFF,TGTGCCAGCAGCTTGTCTAGCAACAGGGAGCTGTTTTTT
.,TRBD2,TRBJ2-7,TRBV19,CASSSGLSYEQYF,TGTGCCAGTAGCTCGGGACTATCCTACGAGCAGTACTTC
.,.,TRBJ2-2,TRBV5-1,CASSFPNRGGDTGELFF,TGCGCCAGCAGCTTCCCAAACAGGGGAGGTGACACCGGGGAGCTGTTTTTT
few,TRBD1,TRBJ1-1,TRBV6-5,CASRGTGWEAFF,TGTGCCAGCAGGGGGACAGGGTGGGAAGCTTTCTTT
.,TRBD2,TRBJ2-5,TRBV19,CASSLQTSGMETQYF,TGTGCCAGTAGCCTCCAGACTAGCGGGATGGAGACCCAGTACTTC
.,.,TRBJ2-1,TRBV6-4,CASSDSTGTPNEQFF,TGTGCCAGCAGTGACTCTACCGGGACTCCTAATGAGCAGTTCTTC
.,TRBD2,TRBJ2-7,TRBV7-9,CASSSTGTSPTYEQYF,TGTGCCAGCAGCTCAACCGGGACTAGCCCTACCTACGAGCAGTACTTC
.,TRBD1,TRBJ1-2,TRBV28,CASRSQGNYGYTF,TGTGCCAGCAGGTCACAGGGGAACTATGGCTACACCTTC
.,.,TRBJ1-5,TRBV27,CASSLGGGNQPQHF,TGTGCCAGCAGTTTAGGAGGCGGGAACCAGCCCCAGCATTTT
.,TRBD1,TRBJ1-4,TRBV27,CASSFNYRGNYEKLFF,TGTGCCAGCAGTTTTAACTACAGGGGAAATTATGAAAAACTGTTTTTT
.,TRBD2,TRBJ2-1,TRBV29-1,CSVPRTSGSSYNEQFF,TGCAGCGTACCCCGGACTAGCGGGAGTTCGTACAATGAGCAGTTCTTC
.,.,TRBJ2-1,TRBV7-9,CASQFGSYNEQFF,TGTGCCAGCCAGTTCGGGTCCTACAATGAGCAGTTCTTC
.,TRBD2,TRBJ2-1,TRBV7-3,CASSLLAGSRRNEQFF,TGTGCCAGCAGCTTACTAGCGGGGAGTCGAAGGAATGAGCAGTTCTTC
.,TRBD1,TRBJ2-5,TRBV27,CASSGTGGRSETQYF,TGTGCCAGCAGTGGGACAGGGGGTCGTTCAGAGACCCAGTACTTC
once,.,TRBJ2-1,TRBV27,CASSLGFLSRYNEQFF,TGTGCCAGCAGTTTGGGCTTCCTCTCGCGTTACAATGAGCAGTTCTTC
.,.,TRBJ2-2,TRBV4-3,CASSQELRWGTATGELFF,TGCGCCAGCAGCCAAGAGTTGCGGTGGGGCACAGCCACCGGGGAGCTGTTTTTT